This is a list of T cell receptor beta chains from one sample in a study of lymphopenia after photon versus proton radiotherapy. Assay used: immunoSEQ multiplex PCR; TCRdb lists only in-frame clones, some missing. The sample includes about 29,000 clones, about 91% of them seen just once. The source material was peripheral blood, sampled from a patient treated with proton-based radiotherapy. These receptors were collected from a woman aged 55 to 70 with cholangiocarcinoma. Some clones in this sample may be carry-over from other donors' samples. The CDR3 runs from the conserved cysteine through the conserved F or W. A D gene is named only where the DNA matches it firmly. Size is stated for part of the rows, as once, few or many counts, or as a class when the clone is expanded.

d_gene: NA; v_gene: TRBV6-5; j_gene: TRBJ2-2; abundance: NA; CDR3nt: TGTGCCAGCAGTTACTCTAGGATTGGGACCGGGGAGCTGTTTTTT; CDR3aa: CASSYSRIGTGELFF
d_gene: NA; v_gene: TRBV5-8; j_gene: TRBJ2-1; abundance: NA; CDR3nt: TGTGCCAGCAGCCTGACATGGGGGAATGAGCAGTTCTTC; CDR3aa: CASSLTWGNEQFF
d_gene: TRBD1; v_gene: TRBV29-1; j_gene: TRBJ1-2; abundance: NA; CDR3nt: TGCAGCGTTTTCACAGGGGGGAACTATGGCTACACCTTC; CDR3aa: CSVFTGGNYGYTF
d_gene: NA; v_gene: TRBV7-8; j_gene: TRBJ2-7; abundance: NA; CDR3nt: TGTGCCAGCAGCTTTACAGCCTACGAGCAGTACTTC; CDR3aa: CASSFTAYEQYF
d_gene: NA; v_gene: TRBV11-2; j_gene: TRBJ2-3; abundance: NA; CDR3nt: TGTGCCAGCAGCCAGGGAGTCGGGGCAGATACGCAGTATTTT; CDR3aa: CASSQGVGADTQYF
d_gene: NA; v_gene: TRBV2; j_gene: TRBJ1-1; abundance: NA; CDR3nt: TGTGCCAGCAGTATAAGGGCGAACACTGAAGCTTTCTTT; CDR3aa: CASSIRANTEAFF
d_gene: NA; v_gene: TRBV27; j_gene: TRBJ1-2; abundance: few; CDR3nt: TGTGCCAGCAGTCGCGGCCAGGGGCGCTATGGCTACACCTTC; CDR3aa: CASSRGQGRYGYTF
d_gene: TRBD1; v_gene: TRBV18; j_gene: TRBJ2-2; abundance: NA; CDR3nt: TGTGCCAGCTCACCAGGACAGGGAGACACCGGGGAGCTGTTTTTT; CDR3aa: CASSPGQGDTGELFF
d_gene: NA; v_gene: TRBV19; j_gene: TRBJ1-5; abundance: NA; CDR3nt: TGTGCCAGTAGTATATCCCGTGGAGGGGCCAATGTTTGGAATCAGCCCCAGCATTTT; CDR3aa: CASSISRGGANVWNQPQHF
d_gene: TRBD1; v_gene: TRBV7-2; j_gene: TRBJ1-2; abundance: NA; CDR3nt: TGTGCCAGCAGCCGGGACAGTTATGGCTACACCTTC; CDR3aa: CASSRDSYGYTF
d_gene: NA; v_gene: TRBV2; j_gene: TRBJ1-2; abundance: NA; CDR3nt: TGTGCCAGCAATGGACGGATGACTAACTATGGCTACACCTTC; CDR3aa: CASNGRMTNYGYTF
d_gene: TRBD2; v_gene: TRBV30; j_gene: TRBJ2-3; abundance: NA; CDR3nt: TGTGCCTGGAGTGTACGAAGGACTAGCGGGGGGGCCGATACGCAGTATTTT; CDR3aa: CAWSVRRTSGGADTQYF
d_gene: TRBD2; v_gene: TRBV6-1; j_gene: TRBJ2-7; abundance: NA; CDR3nt: TGTGCCAGCAGTGAAGCGCCAGCGGGGGGGTCCTACGAGCAGTACTTC; CDR3aa: CASSEAPAGGSYEQYF
d_gene: NA; v_gene: TRBV7-8; j_gene: TRBJ2-5; abundance: NA; CDR3nt: TGTGCCAGCACGCCCTCGAGGGTAGAGACCCAGTACTTC; CDR3aa: CASTPSRVETQYF
d_gene: NA; v_gene: TRBV7-2; j_gene: TRBJ2-5; abundance: NA; CDR3nt: TGTGCCAGCAGCTTACGGTCGCGGGTAAGCGTCCAAGAGACCCAGTACTTC; CDR3aa: CASSLRSRVSVQETQYF
d_gene: NA; v_gene: TRBV5-5; j_gene: TRBJ2-3; abundance: NA; CDR3nt: TGTGCCAGCAGCTTGATGGGGAGTGGAAATACGCAGTATTTT; CDR3aa: CASSLMGSGNTQYF
d_gene: NA; v_gene: TRBV27; j_gene: TRBJ2-1; abundance: NA; CDR3nt: TGTGCCAGCAGTTTATCGGTGGAGCTCCCACCGGGGTTCTTC; CDR3aa: CASSLSVELPPGFF
d_gene: NA; v_gene: TRBV7-8; j_gene: TRBJ2-7; abundance: NA; CDR3nt: TGTGCCAGCAGCTTAATCGGGGGCAGCTCCTACGAGCAGTACTTC; CDR3aa: CASSLIGGSSYEQYF
d_gene: NA; v_gene: TRBV29-1; j_gene: TRBJ1-1; abundance: NA; CDR3nt: TGCAGCGTTGACCGGGGCGGAACTGAAGCTTTCTTT; CDR3aa: CSVDRGGTEAFF
d_gene: NA; v_gene: TRBV6-5; j_gene: TRBJ2-7; abundance: NA; CDR3nt: TGTGCCACCCACCGTCTCTACGAGCAGTACTTC; CDR3aa: CATHRLYEQYF
d_gene: TRBD1; v_gene: TRBV18; j_gene: TRBJ1-5; abundance: NA; CDR3nt: TGTGCCAGCTCACAACAGACAGGGACCAATCAGCCCCAGCATTTT; CDR3aa: CASSQQTGTNQPQHF
d_gene: TRBD2; v_gene: TRBV5-4; j_gene: TRBJ2-1; abundance: NA; CDR3nt: TGTGCCAGCAGCTTGTTGAGTCTAGCGGGGGACTACAATGAGCAGTTCTTC; CDR3aa: CASSLLSLAGDYNEQFF